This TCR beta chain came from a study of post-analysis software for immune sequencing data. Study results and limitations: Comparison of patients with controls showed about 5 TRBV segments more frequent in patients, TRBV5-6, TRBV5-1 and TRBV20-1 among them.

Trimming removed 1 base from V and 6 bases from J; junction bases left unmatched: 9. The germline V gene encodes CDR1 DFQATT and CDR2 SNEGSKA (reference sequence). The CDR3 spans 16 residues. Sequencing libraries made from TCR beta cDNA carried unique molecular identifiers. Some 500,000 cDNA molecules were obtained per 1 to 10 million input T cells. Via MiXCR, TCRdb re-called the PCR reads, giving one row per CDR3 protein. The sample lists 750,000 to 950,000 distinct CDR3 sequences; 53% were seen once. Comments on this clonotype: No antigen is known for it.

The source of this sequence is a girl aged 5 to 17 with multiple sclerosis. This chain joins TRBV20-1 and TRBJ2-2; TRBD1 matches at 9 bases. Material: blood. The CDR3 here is CSARATTGGDSGELFF. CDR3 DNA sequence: TGCAGTGCTAGAGCCACAACAGGGGGCGATTCCGGGGAGCTGTTTTTT.